This entry concerns a single T cell receptor (beta chain). The sample holds many counts of this clonotype. Its antigen is currently not known. No qualities accompany the bases; no much larger clone lies one base away. Cut back by 1 base and 0 bases, the V and J ends lie 7 bases apart. The CDR3 covers 16 residues, taking in both the cysteine and the phenylalanine. The CDR3 DNA has 48 bases and is translated from base 1. The donors were 40 or so Caucasian individuals from Russia, aged roughly 6 to 90 years, who were systemically healthy. Each donor gave about 9.2 milliliters of peripheral blood, drawn into EDTA-treated Vacutainer tubes. Ficoll-Paque density-gradient centrifugation was used to isolate PBMCs, with at least 7 million per sample. Trizol reagent was used to extract total RNA from PBMCs, with at least 5 micrograms per sample. For every donor, an aliquot of PBMCs went through flow cytometry to measure the percentages of naive CD45RAhigh/CD27high T cells.

The receptor library was made with 5' RACE. The instrument given in TCRdb is Illumina HiSeq 2500. A second PCR of about 6 to 12 cycles was run with a J-beta primer mix and a sample-barcoded 5' primer. Each TCR beta cDNA molecule received a unique molecular identifier from a template-switch 5' adaptor carrying 12 random nucleotides. Each sample yielded at least 3 million CDR3-containing paired-end reads. All of the RNA was converted into first-strand cDNA using the Mint cDNA synthesis kit, with a TRBC-specific oligonucleotide serving as the primer. Following uracil-DNA glycosylase treatment, all cDNA underwent a first 18-cycle PCR with the universal primers M1SS and BC2_uni_R. The source study handled its data this way. For normalization, 1 million high-quality reads, each with a distinct molecular identifier, were randomly selected from each sample. Instead of being binned into consensus sequences, reads with shared molecular identifiers were discarded. MiTCR, run with a Q25 quality threshold and the strictest error-elimination algorithm, handled CDR3 identification, clonotype clustering and error correction. Lower-bound total TCR beta diversity was estimated with a nonparametric unseen species model using Euler transformation. TCRdb reprocessing: public reads trimmed at Q25 with fastp, clones called with MiXCR, in-frame beta chains kept. Entries are consolidated by CDR3 protein sequence, retaining the most common genes and DNA. For this entry, the V and J calls and clone size follow TCRdb and not the study's own pipeline. Within this sample are 650,000 to 1,000,000 distinct CDR3 sequences, with approximately 35% of them counted one time only. The ten top clones hold about an eighth of the sample.

The data were taken from a study of blood T cells in healthy people across ages (dated by TCRdb to the mid-2010s). Looking at the study overall: In model experiments, template switching captured about one uniquely barcoded TCR beta cDNA molecule for every two T cells. To track age-related changes in TCR beta repertoire diversity, the study relied on deep sequencing normalized with unique cDNA molecular identifiers. Donors were grouped into four age groups: young (average roughly 17 years), middle-aged (39), aged (approximately 58) and long-lived (less than 85). To avoid experimental bias, donors of different ages were distributed randomly across sequencing lanes. Two additional independent replicas of 1 million unique cDNA reads from the same blood draw were analyzed for two donors (one aged 18 to 30 and one aged 80 or older). Findings and caveats that apply to the study as a whole: Bulk unsorted PBMC profiling prevented conclusive comparison of naive and antigen-experienced compartments. Estimates of total diversity based on one million sequenced T cells were regarded as lower bounds and as underestimates. Because donor CMV infection status was unknown, age-related changes in expanded clonotypes were potentially confounded. There was a strong correlation between observed TCR beta diversity and the percentage of naive T cells measured by flow cytometry. Observed TCR beta diversity per million T cells fell roughly linearly with age, and a significant reduction was already apparent by age around 40. Compared with the aged group, more naive CD4+ T cells, fewer expanded clones and increased TCR diversity were shown by the long-lived group, suggesting age selection.

The TCR comes from a man aged 18 to 29 in good health. The specimen sequenced was blood. Recombination joined TRBV12-3 or TRBV12-4 with TRBJ2-6, with TRBD2 tentatively as D gene (5 bases match). The CDR3 here reads CASSLDGVSGANVLTF. Here is the DNA: TGTGCCAGCAGTTTAGACGGGGTCTCTGGGGCCAACGTCCTGACTTTC.